Following are 32 T cell receptor beta chains from one sample sequenced in a study of T cells after yellow fever vaccination. TCRdb processed the 5' RACE reads anew with MiXCR; each CDR3 protein has one entry. The sample contains some 52,000 distinct CDR3 sequences, less than 8% of which appear only once. The sample here was CD8+ T cells not binding an NS4B(214-222) dextramer, sorted from PBMCs, taken roughly 47 days after the first yellow fever vaccination. The origin of the receptors is a man between 18 and 35 years old who received the YFV17D yellow fever vaccine.

In its sample, this clonotype was seen many times. V is TRBV27 and J is TRBJ2-7; D is tentatively TRBD1 or TRBD2 (6 bases each). The CDR3 length is 15 residues. CDR1 is MNHEY and CDR2 is SMNVEV in the germline V gene (reference sequence). The V and J ends lost 4 bases and 3 bases respectively, with 16 bases between them. The CDR3 spells CASSSGGPPYYEQYF. In nucleotides, the CDR3 is TGTGCCAGCAGTTCCGGGGGCCCTCCATACTACGAGCAGTACTTC.

V and J are TRBV19 and TRBJ1-6; the D gene is possibly TRBD1 (5 bases). Germline CDR1 and CDR2: LNHDA and SQIVND (reference sequence). The CDR3 runs 15 residues. V lost 9 bases, J lost 0 bases, and 12 bases lay in between. CDR3 loop: CASAPTDSYNSPLHF. The CDR3 DNA reads TGTGCCAGCGCCCCGACAGACTCCTATAATTCACCCCTCCACTTT.

Note on this clonotype: A much more abundant neighbour one base away suggests this may be a read error. The V and J genes are TRBV7-9 and TRBJ2-2; D is undetermined. The CDR3 spans 14 residues. CDR1 SEHNR and CDR2 FQNEAQ come from the germline V gene (reference sequence). The CDR3 DNA reads as TGTGCCAGTCCTCGAGCACCGAACATCGGGGAGCTGTTTTTT. Its protein product is CASPRAPNIGELFF.

This clonotype was counted at least ten times. This chain links TRBV12-3 or TRBV12-4 with TRBJ2-3, with D perhaps given as TRBD1 or TRBD2 (5 bases each). V gave up 5 bases and J gave up 3 bases, with 15 bases separating them. This CDR3 contains 15 residues. CDR3 sequence reads: CASSQLRDGTDTQYF. DNA for the CDR3: TGTGCCAGCAGTCAACTCCGGGACGGAACAGATACGCAGTATTTT.

The table lists this clonotype with many counts. The CDR3, as DNA: TGCGCCAGCAGCCAAGATCCCCCAGGGGGCCACTCACCCCTCCACTTT. Translated: CASSQDPPGGHSPLHF. This rearrangement joins TRBV4-1 to TRBJ1-6; 8 bases are a match to TRBD1. Losses at the gene ends were 0 bases for V and 10 bases for J; bases not matched to a gene: 8. The germline V gene encodes CDR1 MGHRA and CDR2 YSYEKL. This CDR3 is 16 amino acids long.

In this sample, this clonotype turned up a few times. This sequence joins TRBV5-1 and TRBJ1-1; D gene ambiguous. Between the trimmed V and J ends, which lost 1 base and 4 bases, there was a span of 11 bases. Germline assignment: CDR1 SGHRS and CDR2 YFSETQ. The CDR3 runs to 14 residues. Here the CDR3 reads CASSLNLRVTEAFF. The CDR3 nucleotides read TGCGCCAGCAGCTTGAATTTACGGGTCACTGAAGCTTTCTTT.

J is TRBJ1-2 and V is TRBV10-3; D may be TRBD1 (6 bases). Trimming stripped 0 bases from V and 3 bases from J, with 14 bases between. This CDR3 is 16 amino acids long. Germline loops: CDR1 ENHRY, CDR2 SYGVKD. The CDR3 DNA reads TGTGCCATCAGTGAGTCGGCGGGACAAGGGGACTATGGCTACACCTTC. It is translated as CAISESAGQGDYGYTF.

Regarding this clonotype: A much larger clone is a single base away; this may be a read error. V usage is TRBV4-3 and J usage is TRBJ2-7; maybe TRBD1 (6 bases). In germline, CDR1 is LGHNA, CDR2 YSLEER. The CDR3 has 16 amino acids. V lost 4 bases, J lost 0 bases, and 16 bases lay in between. This CDR3 reads CASSRFPGRGSYEQYF. CDR3 in DNA: TGCGCCAGCAGCCGATTTCCGGGCAGGGGCTCCTACGAGCAGTACTTC.

The genes are TRBV13 and TRBJ2-7; 8 bases match TRBD1. CDR1 is PRHDT and CDR2 is FYEKMQ in the germline V gene (reference sequence). CDR3 length: 15 residues. Unmatched junction bases numbered 6, after V lost 4 bases and J lost 1 base. The CDR3 here is CASSSPGTGSYEQYF. CDR3 DNA: TGTGCCAGCAGCTCCCCCGGGACAGGATCCTACGAGCAGTACTTC.

Only a few counts were recorded for this clonotype. This chain connects TRBV7-8 to TRBJ2-5; 7 positions match TRBD2. Germline V lookup: CDR1 SGHVS, CDR2 FQNEAQ. Trimming at V came to 4 bases and at J to 2 bases, leaving 7 bases not matched to a gene. The length of the CDR3 is 15 residues. The CDR3 here is CASSSLAVWQETQYF. CDR3 nucleotide sequence: TGTGCCAGCAGCTCCCTAGCGGTATGGCAAGAGACCCAGTACTTC.

This clonotype turned up a few times. The V call is TRBV29-1, the J call TRBJ1-2, with TRBD1 identical over 8 bases. The ends lost 6 bases at V and 5 bases at J; junction bases unmatched: 8. The length of the CDR3 is 13 residues. The V gene's germline CDR1 is SQVTM and CDR2 ANQGSEA. The CDR3 region has the DNA TGCAGCGTCACGGACAGGGAGCAGTATGGCTACACCTTC. Amino acids: CSVTDREQYGYTF.

The chain has TRBV28 and TRBJ1-5; D might be TRBD1 (5 bases). V shed 4 bases and J shed 4 bases, with 11 bases lying between them. Germline-derived CDR1 and CDR2 are MDHEN and SYDVKM. This CDR3 has 14 residues. For the CDR3, the DNA is TGTGCCAGCAGTTCCTGGACATTGAATCAGCCCCAGCATTTT. It yields the protein CASSSWTLNQPQHF.

This clonotype was seen a handful of times. The chain has TRBV6-1 and TRBJ2-3; 13 bases line up with TRBD2. The CDR3 loop spans 16 amino acids. The germline V gene has CDR1 MNHNS and CDR2 SASEGT. The V segment lost 6 bases and the J segment 2 bases; nucleotides outside the gene matches: 5. The CDR3 sequence is CASRGLAGFNTDTQYF. CDR3 DNA: TGTGCCAGCAGGGGACTAGCGGGGTTCAACACAGATACGCAGTATTTT.

Many counts were recorded for this clonotype. V is TRBV6-6 and J is TRBJ1-1; D is possibly TRBD1 (5 bases). The germline V gene encodes CDR1 MNHNY and CDR2 SVGAGI (reference sequence). The CDR3 is 13 residues long. Trimming left V 6 bases short and J 4 bases short, with 12 bases between. The CDR3 bases are TGTGCCAGCAGGAAGGGGTCGGGCACTGAAGCTTTCTTT. Translated, it gives CASRKGSGTEAFF.

This clonotype has a handful of counts. The chain joins TRBV11-2 to TRBJ2-4, with a weak D call TRBD2 (5 bases). Trimming stripped 0 bases from V and 6 bases from J, with 9 bases between. This CDR3 comprises 14 residues. Germline V gives CDR1 SGHAT, CDR2 FQNNGV. The CDR3 coding sequence is TGTGCCAGCAGCTTAGAGGGAGCGCGAAACATTCAGTACTTC. This gives the protein CASSLEGARNIQYF.

The chain recombines TRBV12-3 or TRBV12-4 with TRBJ1-4, with D possibly being TRBD1 (5 bases). The CDR3 has 15 residues. V lost 1 base to trimming and J lost 6 bases, with 12 bases between them. The DNA for the CDR3 is TGTGCCAGCAGTTTAGTAGGTCAGGGAGATGAAAAACTGTTTTTT. Amino acids: CASSLVGQGDEKLFF.

This chain links TRBV12-3 or TRBV12-4 with TRBJ1-3; no clear D gene. CDR3 length: 15 amino acids. V dropped 8 bases and J dropped 2 bases, with 16 bases sitting between them. The CDR3 sequence: CASVFKQRAGNTIYF. The CDR3 coding sequence is TGTGCCAGCGTATTCAAACAGAGGGCTGGAAACACCATATATTTT.

This clonotype turned up a few times. The chain couples TRBV4-2 to TRBJ1-5; possible D gene TRBD1, 5 bases. CDR1 and CDR2 (germline): LGHNA, YNFKEQ. The V end was cut by 4 bases, the J end by 10 bases, with 20 bases between. The CDR3 extends over 15 amino acids. CDR3 coding DNA: TGTGCCAGCAGCCCGCGGCAGGGCCAATCATACCCCCAGCATTTT. Its protein is CASSPRQGQSYPQHF.

V is TRBV29-1 and J is TRBJ2-1, with TRBD1 matching 8 bases. The germline V gene has CDR1 SQVTM and CDR2 ANQGSEA. The CDR3 contains 15 residues. With V trimmed by 4 bases and J by 8 bases, 13 bases remained unmatched. This chain's CDR3 is CSVAGGAFFTDEQFF. The CDR3 coding sequence is TGCAGCGTTGCAGGGGGCGCATTTTTCACCGATGAGCAGTTCTTC.

This chain links TRBV12-3 or TRBV12-4 with TRBJ1-1; D may be TRBD1 (5 bases). This CDR3 has 10 amino acids. Deletions cut 9 bases from V and 5 bases from J, with 7 bases between. CDR3 amino acids: CASEGTEAFF. The DNA of the CDR3 is TGTGCCAGTGAGGGGACTGAAGCTTTCTTT.

This chain connects TRBV25-1 to TRBJ2-1, with 7 bases identical to TRBD1. Germline lookup yields CDR1 MGHDK and CDR2 SYGVNS. The CDR3 runs 12 residues. V gave up 6 bases and J gave up 6 bases; unmatched junction bases: 2. CDR3 protein: CASSRQGNEQFF. In nucleotides, the CDR3 is TGTGCCAGCAGCCGACAGGGCAATGAGCAGTTCTTC.

This clonotype appeared many times. This chain uses TRBV9 with TRBJ2-1, with a tentative D call TRBD2 (7 bases). This CDR3 has 16 amino acids. Germline-derived CDR1 and CDR2 are SGDLS and YYNGEE. V lost 4 bases to trimming and J lost 5 bases, with 19 bases between them. For the CDR3, the DNA is TGTGCCAGCAGCCCAAGGGGGGGGGCCCCCAACAATGAGCAGTTCTTC. Protein: CASSPRGGAPNNEQFF.

This clonotype was found many times. The chain is built from TRBV24-1 and TRBJ2-2, with D maybe TRBD1 (6 bases). V was shortened by 7 bases and J by 0 bases, with 17 bases between the two germline ends. Germline V gene sequence: CDR1 KGHDR, CDR2 SFDVKD. This CDR3 comprises 17 residues. Here the CDR3 reads CATSGAQGPSNTGELFF. The CDR3 coding sequence is TGTGCCACCAGCGGGGCCCAGGGGCCATCGAACACCGGGGAGCTGTTTTTT.

This clonotype was detected a few times. J is TRBJ2-1 and V is TRBV25-1, with 8 bases aligning to TRBD2. This CDR3 spans 18 amino acids. CDR1 MGHDK and CDR2 SYGVNS come from the germline V gene. After removal of 5 bases from V and 0 bases from J, the junction contained 12 bases not matched to a gene. CDR3 sequence reads: CASSFSGGGLVSYNEQFF. DNA of the CDR3: TGTGCCAGCAGTTTCTCCGGCGGGGGGCTAGTCTCCTACAATGAGCAGTTCTTC.

This chain uses TRBV29-1 with TRBJ2-3; perhaps TRBD2 as D (6 bases). The V and J ends lost 4 bases and 1 base respectively, with 15 bases between them. Looked up from germline, CDR1 is SQVTM and CDR2 is ANQGSEA. The CDR3 loop spans 15 amino acids. CDR3 amino acids: CSVVWRGRGTDTQYF. The CDR3 DNA follows: TGCAGCGTTGTTTGGCGGGGCCGTGGCACAGATACGCAGTATTTT.

V gene TRBV7-9 combines with J gene TRBJ1-6; perhaps TRBD1 as D (5 bases). Trimming shortened V by 0 bases and J by 8 bases, and 11 bases separated the two germline ends. Germline-derived CDR1 and CDR2 are SEHNR and FQNEAQ (reference sequence). CDR3 length: 15 amino acids. The CDR3 region has the DNA TGTGCCAGCAGCTTAGCAAGGGGACCTTATTCACCCCTCCACTTT. Amino acids: CASSLARGPYSPLHF.

This clonotype was found a few times. The chain carries TRBV2 and TRBJ2-6, with 7 bases fitting TRBD2. J gave up 0 bases and V 7 bases, and 15 bases lay outside the gene matches. The CDR3 length is 19 residues. The germline gives CDR1 SNHLY, CDR2 FYNNEI. DNA of the CDR3: TGTGCCAGCACCTGGGAGGGAATGGGTGTCGGCTCTGGGGCCAACGTCCTGACTTTC. Its protein is CASTWEGMGVGSGANVLTF.

CDR3 nucleotides: TGCGCCAGCGCGACCGAGGACGCAGATACGCAGTATTTT. This gives the protein CASATEDADTQYF. The chain recombines TRBV5-1 with TRBJ2-3; the D is unclear. This CDR3 has 13 residues. The germline gives CDR1 SGHRS, CDR2 YFSETQ. V lost 7 bases and J lost 4, with 13 bases in between.

There are many counts of this clonotype. The chain links TRBV19 to TRBJ2-2, with 9 positions matching TRBD1. This CDR3 is built from 12 residues. The trim removed 11 bases at V and 6 bases at J, leaving 4 bases unmatched. Per the germline V gene, CDR1 is LNHDA and CDR2 is SQIVND (reference sequence). CDR3 residues: CAFRDRAGELFF. The CDR3 nucleotides read TGTGCCTTCCGGGACAGGGCCGGGGAGCTGTTTTTT.

The CDR3, as DNA: TGTGCCATCAGTGATGGGGACACTGGAAACACCATATATTTT. Translating gives CAISDGDTGNTIYF. V and J are TRBV10-3 and TRBJ1-3; TRBD1 is a possible D gene (6 bases). This CDR3 spans 14 amino acids. Germline V CDR1 and CDR2: ENHRY, SYGVKD. Trimming shortened V by 3 bases and J by 2 bases, and 8 bases separated the two germline ends.

The chain employs TRBV6-2 or TRBV6-3 and TRBJ1-5, with D perhaps matching TRBD1 (5 bases). The CDR3 spans 14 residues. V was cut by 6 bases and J by 5 bases, with 14 bases left in between. CDR1 and CDR2 (germline): MNHEY, SVGEGT. CDR3 amino acids: CASRNWARDQPQHF. DNA of the CDR3: TGTGCCAGCAGGAATTGGGCCAGGGATCAGCCCCAGCATTTT.

The chain recombines TRBV15 with TRBJ1-2, with TRBD1 matching 8 bases. V lost 5 bases to trimming and J lost 2 bases; unmatched junction nucleotides: 10. The CDR3 is made up of 16 amino acids. Germline lookup yields CDR1 LNHNV and CDR2 YYDKDF (reference sequence). The chain's CDR3 is CATSPSHGQGNYGYTF. The DNA for the CDR3 is TGTGCCACCAGCCCCTCCCACGGACAGGGAAACTATGGCTACACCTTC.